In its sample, the clone carrying this TCR beta chain was seen many times. Antigen unknown. This specimen belongs to a study of T cells in Graves' hyperthyroidism and ophthalmopathy. The CDR3 has 15 residues. From germline, CDR1 is SEHNR and CDR2 FQNEAQ (reference sequence). The V end was cut by 4 bases, the J end by 1 base, with 14 bases between. Study-level points and caveats: Patients with ophthalmopathy were separated from those with stable hyperthyroidism by a 13 V-J model.

RNA transcripts yielded amplified TCR beta CDR3 regions. TCR CDR3 underwent first-round RT-PCR with the HTBI primer set. One entry per CDR3 protein results from TCRdb running MiXCR on the multiplex PCR reads. The sample lists about 740,000 distinct CDR3 sequences, around 13% occurring once. The sequencing sample was made of blood. The chain recombines TRBV7-9 with TRBJ2-7, with D possibly TRBD1 on 6 matching bases. This TCR was recovered from a woman younger than 35 with Graves' hyperthyroidism. CDR3 coding DNA: TGTGCCAGCAGCTCGTCCGGGACATCATCCTACGAGCAGTACTTC. It yields the protein CASSSSGTSSYEQYF.